This paragraph covers one T cell receptor beta chain sequence. Survey-level TCR beta sequencing used the immunoSEQ assay. Assay used: immunoSEQ multiplex PCR; TCRdb lists only in-frame clones, some missing. The data show tens of thousands of clones, just under 95% seen once. Per germline, CDR1 SQVTM and CDR2 ANQGSEA. The CDR3 runs 10 residues. V was trimmed by 0 bases and J by 11 bases, leaving 7 bases between them. The chain uses TRBV29-1 and TRBJ1-1, with no clear D. Sample: PBMCs. The clonotype originates from a middle-aged man with rheumatoid arthritis. The CDR3 nucleotides read TGCAGCGTTGAAGAAAACCGGGCTTTCTTT. Protein: CSVEENRAFF.